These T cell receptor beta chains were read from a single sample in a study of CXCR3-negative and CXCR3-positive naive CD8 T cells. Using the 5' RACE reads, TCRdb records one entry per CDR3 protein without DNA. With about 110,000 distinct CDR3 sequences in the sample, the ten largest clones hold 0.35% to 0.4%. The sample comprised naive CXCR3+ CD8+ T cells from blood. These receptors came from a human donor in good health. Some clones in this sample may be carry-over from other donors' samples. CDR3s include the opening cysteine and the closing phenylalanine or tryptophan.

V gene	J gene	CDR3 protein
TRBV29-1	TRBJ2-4	CSVEGAQTGDGNIQYF
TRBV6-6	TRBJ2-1	CASSTPLAGATNEQFF
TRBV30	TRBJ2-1	CAWDPTSGILNEQFF
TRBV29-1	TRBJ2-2	CSVLSDRNTGELFF
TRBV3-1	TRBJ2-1	CASSQVVLAGDSSYNEQFF
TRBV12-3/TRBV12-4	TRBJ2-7	CASSFDVSYEQYF
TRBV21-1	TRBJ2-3	CASSSSAGDTQYF
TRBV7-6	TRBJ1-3	CASSAILRGSGNTIYF
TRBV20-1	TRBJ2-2	CSARTFTGELFF
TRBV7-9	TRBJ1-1	CASSLGSGVRTEAFF
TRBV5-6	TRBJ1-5	CASIRQGSNQPQHF
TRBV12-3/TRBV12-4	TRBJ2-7	CASKGRDTYEQYF
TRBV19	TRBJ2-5	CASSILADQETQYF
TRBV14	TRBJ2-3	CASSGRTAADTQYF
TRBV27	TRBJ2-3	CASSLSSGGGAGDTQYF